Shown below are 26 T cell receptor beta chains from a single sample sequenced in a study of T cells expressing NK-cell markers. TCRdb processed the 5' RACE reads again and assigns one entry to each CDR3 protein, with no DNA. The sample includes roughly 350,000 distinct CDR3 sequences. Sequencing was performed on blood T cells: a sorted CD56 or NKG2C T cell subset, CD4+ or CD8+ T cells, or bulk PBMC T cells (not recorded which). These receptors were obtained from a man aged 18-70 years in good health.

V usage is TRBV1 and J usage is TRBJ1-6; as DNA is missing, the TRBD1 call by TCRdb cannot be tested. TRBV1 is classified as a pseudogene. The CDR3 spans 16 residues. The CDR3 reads CTSSQEFDRANSPLHF.

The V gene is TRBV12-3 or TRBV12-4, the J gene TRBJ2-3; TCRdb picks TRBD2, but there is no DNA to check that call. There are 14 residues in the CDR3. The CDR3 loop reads CASSLSSGGDTQYF.

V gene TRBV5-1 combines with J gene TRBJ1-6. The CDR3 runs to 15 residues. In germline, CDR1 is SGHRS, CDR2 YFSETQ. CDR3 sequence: CASSAPGLSNSPLHF.

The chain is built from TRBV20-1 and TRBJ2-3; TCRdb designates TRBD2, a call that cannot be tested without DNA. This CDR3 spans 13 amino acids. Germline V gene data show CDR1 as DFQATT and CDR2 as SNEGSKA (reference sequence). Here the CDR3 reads CSAGLGLAGGLYF.

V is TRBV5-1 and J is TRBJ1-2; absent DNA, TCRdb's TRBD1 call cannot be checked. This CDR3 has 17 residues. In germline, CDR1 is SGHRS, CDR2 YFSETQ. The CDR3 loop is CASRSGDRVRKNYGYTF.

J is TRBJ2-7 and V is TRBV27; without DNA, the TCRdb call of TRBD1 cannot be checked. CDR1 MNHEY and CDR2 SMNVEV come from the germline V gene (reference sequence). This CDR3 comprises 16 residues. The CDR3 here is CASSLRGGLLTYEQYF.

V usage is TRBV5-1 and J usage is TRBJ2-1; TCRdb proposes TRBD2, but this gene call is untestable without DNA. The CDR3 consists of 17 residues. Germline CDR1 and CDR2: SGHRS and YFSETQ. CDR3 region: CASSLGLANPSYNEQFF.

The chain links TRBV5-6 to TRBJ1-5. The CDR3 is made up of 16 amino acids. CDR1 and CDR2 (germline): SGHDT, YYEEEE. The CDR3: CASSLHGGWNNQPQHF.

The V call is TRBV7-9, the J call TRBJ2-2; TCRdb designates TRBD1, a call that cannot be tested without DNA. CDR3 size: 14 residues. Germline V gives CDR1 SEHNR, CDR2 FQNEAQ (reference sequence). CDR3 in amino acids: CASSSGGYTGELFF.

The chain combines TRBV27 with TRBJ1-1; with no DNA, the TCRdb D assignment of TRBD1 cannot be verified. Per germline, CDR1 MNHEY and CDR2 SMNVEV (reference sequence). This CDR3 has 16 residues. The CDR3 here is CASSPTGKRMNTEAFF.

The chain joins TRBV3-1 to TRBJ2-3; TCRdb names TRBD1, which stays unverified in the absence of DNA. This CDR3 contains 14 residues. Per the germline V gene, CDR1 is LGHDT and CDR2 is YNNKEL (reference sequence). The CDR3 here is CASSQGPPAITQYF.

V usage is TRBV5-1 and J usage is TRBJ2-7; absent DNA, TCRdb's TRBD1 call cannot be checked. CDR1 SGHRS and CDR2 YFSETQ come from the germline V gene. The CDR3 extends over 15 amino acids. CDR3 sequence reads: CASRLGGDRRFEQYF.

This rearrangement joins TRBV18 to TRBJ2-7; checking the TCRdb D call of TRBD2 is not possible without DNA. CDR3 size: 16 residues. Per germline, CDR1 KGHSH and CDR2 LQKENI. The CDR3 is CASSPTGLAATYEQYF.

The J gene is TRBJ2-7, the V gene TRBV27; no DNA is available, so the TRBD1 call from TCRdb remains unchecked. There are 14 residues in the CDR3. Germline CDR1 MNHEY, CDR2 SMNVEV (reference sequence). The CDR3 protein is CASSLYPRSGEQYF.

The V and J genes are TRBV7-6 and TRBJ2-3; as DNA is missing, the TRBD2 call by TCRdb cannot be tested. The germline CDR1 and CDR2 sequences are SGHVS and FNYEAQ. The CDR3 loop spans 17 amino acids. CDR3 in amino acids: CASSLAQRLAATDTQYF.

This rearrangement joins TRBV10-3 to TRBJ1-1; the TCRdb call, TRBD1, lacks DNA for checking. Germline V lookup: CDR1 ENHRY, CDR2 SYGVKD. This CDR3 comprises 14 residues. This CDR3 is CAISDPDRVHEAFF.

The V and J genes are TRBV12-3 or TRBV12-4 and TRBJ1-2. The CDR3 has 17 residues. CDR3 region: CASRRGSLRTRGYGYTF.

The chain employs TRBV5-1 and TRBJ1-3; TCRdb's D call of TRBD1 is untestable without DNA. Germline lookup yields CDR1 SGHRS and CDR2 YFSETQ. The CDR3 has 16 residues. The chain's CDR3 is CASSLMGAYSGNTIYF.

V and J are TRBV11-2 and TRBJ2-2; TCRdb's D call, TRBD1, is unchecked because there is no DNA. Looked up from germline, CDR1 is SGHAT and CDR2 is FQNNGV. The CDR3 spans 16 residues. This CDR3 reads CASSRRDRSNTGELFF.

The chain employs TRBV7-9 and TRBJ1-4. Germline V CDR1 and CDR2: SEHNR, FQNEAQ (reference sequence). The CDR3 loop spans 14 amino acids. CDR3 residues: CASSTDKDLLKLFF.

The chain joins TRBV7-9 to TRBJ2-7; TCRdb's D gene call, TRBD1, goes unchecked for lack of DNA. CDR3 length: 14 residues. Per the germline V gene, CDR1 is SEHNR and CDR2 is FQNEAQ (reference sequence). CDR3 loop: CASSSLGQTYEQYF.

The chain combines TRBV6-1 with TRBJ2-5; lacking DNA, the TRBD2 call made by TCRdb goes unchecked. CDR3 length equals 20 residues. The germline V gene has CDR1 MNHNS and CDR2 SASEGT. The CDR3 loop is CASSEALPSSGGVHSQTQYF.

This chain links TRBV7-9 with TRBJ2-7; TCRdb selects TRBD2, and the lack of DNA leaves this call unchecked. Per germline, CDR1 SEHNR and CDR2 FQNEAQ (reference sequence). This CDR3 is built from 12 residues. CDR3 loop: CASSLALAGQYF. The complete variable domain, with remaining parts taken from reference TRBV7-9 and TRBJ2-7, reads DTGVSQNPRHKITKRGQNVTFRCDPISEHNRLYWYRQTLGQGPEFLTYFQNEAQLEKSRLLSDRFSAERPKGSFSTLEIQRTEQGDSAMYLCASSLALAGQYFGPGTRLTVT.

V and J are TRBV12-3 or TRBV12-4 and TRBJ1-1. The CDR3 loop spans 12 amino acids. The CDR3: CASSLARNKAFF.

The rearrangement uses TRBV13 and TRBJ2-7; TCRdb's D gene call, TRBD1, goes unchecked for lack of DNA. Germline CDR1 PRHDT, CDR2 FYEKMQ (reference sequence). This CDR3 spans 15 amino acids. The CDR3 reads CASSADRDRRGEQYF.

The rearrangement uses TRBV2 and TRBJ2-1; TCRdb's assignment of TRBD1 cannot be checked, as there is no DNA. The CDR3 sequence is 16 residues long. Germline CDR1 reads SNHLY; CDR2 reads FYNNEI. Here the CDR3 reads CASTPDRSSSYNEQFF.